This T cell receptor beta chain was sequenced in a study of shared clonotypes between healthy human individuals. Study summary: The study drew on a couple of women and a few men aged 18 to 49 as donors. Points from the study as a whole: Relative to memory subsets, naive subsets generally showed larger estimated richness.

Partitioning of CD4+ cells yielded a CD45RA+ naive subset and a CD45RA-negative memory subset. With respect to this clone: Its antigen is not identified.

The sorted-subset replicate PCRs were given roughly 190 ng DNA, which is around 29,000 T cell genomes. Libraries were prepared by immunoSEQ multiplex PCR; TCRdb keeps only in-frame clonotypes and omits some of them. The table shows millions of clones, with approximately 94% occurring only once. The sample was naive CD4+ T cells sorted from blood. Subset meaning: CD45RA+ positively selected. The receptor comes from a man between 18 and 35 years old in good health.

The CDR3 DNA sequence: TGTGCCAGTCTCCTGGGTCCGTACCAAGAGACCCAGTACTTC. The encoded protein is CASLLGPYQETQYF. The chain employs TRBV2 and TRBJ2-5; no firm D call. The CDR3 has 14 residues. Trimming took 9 bases from V and 0 from J, leaving 14 bases between them. CDR1 SNHLY and CDR2 FYNNEI come from the germline V gene.